This T cell receptor (beta chain) was sequenced during a study of blood T cell repertoires in COVID-19 (dated by TCRdb to about 2020). Describing the broader study: Collaborator samples came from the United States, Italy and Spain and covered acute and convalescent phases of COVID-19. The material from the prospective study consisted of cDNA or gDNA derived from T cells, B-cell-depleted T cells, or PBMCs. Deeply sampled blood TCRbeta repertoires from subjects exposed to, actively infected with, or recovered from COVID-19 were included in the dataset. The repertoires were made available in a free public database intended to serve as a resource for research on the immune response to SARS-CoV-2. Samples came from the ongoing ImmuneRACE study (first 160 participants) plus 1,254 subjects from 6 global collaborators. Nearly every sample came with metadata listing a de-identified subject ID, COVID-19 status, age in years and sex. Where HLA class I and class II types were available, the types were taken from metadata supplied by the sample provider, not from assay-based typing. Points the paper makes about the study in general: The quantity of clinical and demographic metadata differed by source and by participant and was supplied without curation.

From the cysteine up to the phenylalanine, the CDR3 has a length of 12 residues. Only CDR3 DNA is held: 36 bases, read in frame from base 1. Relative to germline, V is 5 bases shorter and J is 2 bases shorter, with 6 bases between their ends. The germline V gene sets CDR1 to MDHEN and CDR2 to SYDVKM. TCRbeta CDR3 regions were amplified from genomic DNA using the immunoSEQ Assay, a bias-controlled multiplex PCR. For the original study's pipeline: The number of nucleated cells in each sample was estimated by amplification of reference gene primers within the assay. To quantify the absolute abundance of each unique TCRbeta CDR3 rearrangement, sequence reads were collapsed and filtered. For each sample, productive Simpson clonality was calculated by taking the square root of Simpson's diversity index across productive rearrangements. The immuneACCESS repertoire file appears here via TCRdb, limited to in-frame rearrangements. These files lack a portion of the clones; in checked studies, under half of the deficit traces to unresolved V genes, and the cause of the others is not known. The DNA was the basis for D and trimming; V, J and clone size are from that table. Here the sample has about 170,000 clones; about 83% occur a single time. Over 3.5% of the sample rests with the top ten.

Comment on this clone: No antigen is known for it. No per-base quality is available; no much larger clone lies one base away. The sample contains more than one DNA sequence encoding this CDR3.

The collaborating institutions used their own protocols to collect whole blood in K2EDTA tubes. For TCRbeta analysis, collaborator samples were shipped as frozen whole blood, as isolated PBMCs, or as DNA extracted from either sample type. The sequencing input was peripheral blood. The TCR comes from a man between 18 and 35 years old with active or convalescent COVID-19. Rearrangement joined TRBV28 to TRBJ1-1, with an unclear D gene assignment. The CDR3 protein is CASSPLNTEAFF. At the DNA level, the sequence is TGTGCCAGCAGTCCCTTAAACACTGAAGCTTTCTTT.